Each of the 3 T cell receptor beta chains below was sequenced from the same sample in a study of beta chain features in type 1 diabetes. No antigens are known for them. TCRB transcripts that were expressed got sequenced, as all of the isolated RNA had been reverse transcribed. The repertoire was sequenced with immunoSEQ multiplex PCR; TCRdb's copy has only in-frame clones and lacks some. The sample shows hundreds of thousands of clones, under 13% of them seen only once. General observations from the study: Shortening that was moderate but significant affected the TCRB CDR3s of Type 1 diabetes patients in all four CD4+ subsets.

The specimen was naive CD4+ T cells from blood. Receptors originate from a man aged 30 to 39 with type 1 diabetes.

This clone was detected a few times. The rearrangement uses TRBV5-1 and TRBJ1-5; 7 bases line up with TRBD1. The V segment lost 1 base and the J segment 13 bases; nucleotides outside the gene matches: 8. Germline assignment: CDR1 SGHRS and CDR2 YFSETQ. The CDR3 runs 13 residues. Written as DNA, the CDR3 is TGCGCCAGCAGCTTGACAACAGGGGAGCTTCAGCATTTT. Its protein product is CASSLTTGELQHF.

The rearrangement uses TRBV9 and TRBJ2-3; the match to TRBD1 covers 8 bases. Germline assignment: CDR1 SGDLS and CDR2 YYNGEE. J lost 2 bases, V lost 4 bases, and 9 bases had no gene match. There are 16 residues in the CDR3. Written as DNA, the CDR3 is TGTGCCAGCAGCTATACAGGGGGATGGAACACAGATACGCAGTATTTT. Amino acid sequence: CASSYTGGWNTDTQYF.

This clone was seen only a few times. The sample has other DNA sequences that encode this CDR3 too. The chain recombines TRBV18 with TRBJ2-2; a weak D match, TRBD2 (5 bases). Per the germline V gene, CDR1 is KGHSH and CDR2 is LQKENI. V was shortened by 3 bases and J by 3 bases, with 5 bases between the two germline ends. The CDR3 runs to 13 residues. As DNA, the CDR3 is TGTGCCAGCTCACCGCGGGACACCGGGGAGCTGTTTTTT. Translated: CASSPRDTGELFF.